These 26 T cell receptor beta chains were all obtained from the same sample, sequenced in a study of blood T cell repertoires in COVID-19. Repertoires were generated with immunoSEQ multiplex PCR, while TCRdb's copy carries only in-frame clones and drops some. This repertoire shows fewer than 200,000 clones, approximately 88% found once; its top ten account for 8% to 9.5%. What was sequenced was peripheral blood. Every receptor here comes from a woman at least 80 years old with active or convalescent COVID-19.

This clone appeared a few times. The rearrangement joins TRBV19 to TRBJ2-5, with D possibly matching TRBD2 (6 bases). Germline-derived CDR1 and CDR2 are LNHDA and SQIVND (reference sequence). This CDR3 spans 14 amino acids. Between the trimmed V and J ends, which lost 6 bases and 2 bases, there was a span of 13 bases. CDR3 protein: CASSPRGGQETQYF. The CDR3 region has the DNA TGTGCCAGTAGCCCAAGGGGAGGACAAGAGACCCAGTACTTC.

This sequence joins TRBV11-3 and TRBJ2-7; TRBD2 is a possible D gene (6 bases). V lost 1 base to trimming and J lost 3 bases, with 7 bases between them. CDR1 and CDR2 (germline): SGHNT, YENEEA. The CDR3 has 13 amino acids. CDR3: CASSLVGGYEQYF. CDR3 nucleotide sequence: TGTGCCAGCAGCTTAGTGGGGGGCTACGAGCAGTACTTC.

This clone was observed a single time. The rearrangement links TRBV6-6 to TRBJ1-1, with 9 bases aligning to TRBD1. V was pared by 6 bases and J by 0 bases, with 5 bases of the junction left unmatched. The CDR3 has 15 amino acids. From germline, CDR1 is MNHNY and CDR2 SVGAGI (reference sequence). Here the CDR3 reads CASRGQGLMNTEAFF. CDR3 in DNA: TGTGCCAGCAGAGGACAGGGGCTTATGAACACTGAAGCTTTCTTT.

The chain is built from TRBV6-2 or TRBV6-3 and TRBJ2-3, with 14 bases lining up with TRBD2. Trimming removed 2 bases from V and 6 bases from J; junction bases left unmatched: 7. Germline V gene sequence: CDR1 MNHEY, CDR2 SVGEGT. CDR3 length: 17 amino acids. CDR3 coding DNA: TGTGCCAGCAGTTACCTCGGACTAGCGGGGGGAATGGATACGCAGTATTTT. Its translation is CASSYLGLAGGMDTQYF.

V is TRBV7-8 and J is TRBJ1-2; D is unclear. The V end was cut by 1 base, the J end by 0 bases, with 9 bases between. CDR3 length: 15 residues. Germline CDR1 is SGHVS and CDR2 is FQNEAQ. In DNA form, the CDR3 reads TGTGCCAGCAGCTTAGGAGGGTCGACTAACTATGGCTACACCTTC. The encoded protein is CASSLGGSTNYGYTF.

The chain has TRBV9 and TRBJ2-3, with D possibly matching TRBD2 (6 bases). CDR1 SGDLS and CDR2 YYNGEE come from the germline V gene. V was pared by 3 bases and J by 3 bases, with 17 bases between. This CDR3 is 16 amino acids long. This chain's CDR3 is CASSARDSLSTDTQYF. As DNA, the CDR3 is TGTGCCAGCAGCGCACGGGACTCATTGTCGACAGATACGCAGTATTTT.

The chain uses TRBV27 and TRBJ2-3, with 14 nucleotides matching TRBD2. The CDR3 extends over 17 amino acids. CDR1 and CDR2 from the germline V gene are MNHEY and SMNVEV (reference sequence). Trimming took 8 bases from V and 1 from J; bases not matched to a gene: 8. The CDR3 coding sequence is TGTGCCAGCCGTCCCGGGACTAGCGGGGGCCGCACAGATACGCAGTATTTT. This sequence encodes CASRPGTSGGRTDTQYF.

The V and J genes are TRBV5-8 and TRBJ2-3; 10 bases map to TRBD2. The CDR3 totals 19 residues. Germline-derived CDR1 and CDR2 are SGHTS and YDEGEE. Trimming at V came to 0 bases and at J to 0 bases, leaving 10 bases not matched to a gene. CDR3 in amino acids: CASSLERSSGGPSTDTQYF. The CDR3 DNA reads as TGTGCCAGCAGCTTGGAGCGCTCTAGCGGGGGCCCCAGCACAGATACGCAGTATTTT.

The chain employs TRBV7-9 and TRBJ1-1; TRBD1 agrees at 9 bases. The CDR3 runs 16 residues. V lost 3 bases and J lost 1; bases outside the gene matches: 6. Looked up from germline, CDR1 is SEHNR and CDR2 is FQNEAQ (reference sequence). The CDR3 sequence: CASSFGTGQGNTEAFF. For the CDR3, the DNA is TGTGCCAGCAGCTTCGGGACGGGACAGGGGAACACTGAAGCTTTCTTT.

The CDR3 coding sequence is TGCAGCGCTAAGGGACAGCTCAACACTGAAGCTTTCTTT. Amino acids: CSAKGQLNTEAFF. The chain combines TRBV29-1 with TRBJ1-1, with 7 bases identical to TRBD1. Germline V gives CDR1 SQVTM, CDR2 ANQGSEA. V gave up 7 bases and J gave up 2 bases; unmatched junction bases: 7. The CDR3 contains 13 residues. Drawing the rest from reference TRBV29-1 and TRBJ1-1, the complete variable domain is SAVISQKPSRDICQRGTSLTIQCQVDSQVTMMFWYRQQPGQSLTLIATANQGSEATYESGFVIDKFPISRPNLTFSTLTVSNMSPEDSSIYLCSAKGQLNTEAFFGQGTRLTVV.

V gene TRBV9 combines with J gene TRBJ2-3; D uncertain. Germline V gene sequence: CDR1 SGDLS, CDR2 YYNGEE. There are 14 residues in the CDR3. V was shortened by 0 bases and J by 4 bases, with 9 bases between the two germline ends. In DNA, the CDR3 is TGTGCCAGCAGCGTAGGGCCTCCCCCAGATACGCAGTATTTT. Translating gives CASSVGPPPDTQYF.

The rearrangement uses TRBV19 and TRBJ1-1; perhaps TRBD1 as D (5 bases). Looked up from germline, CDR1 is LNHDA and CDR2 is SQIVND (reference sequence). Trimming took off 4 bases at V and 0 bases at J, with 9 bases between the two ends. The CDR3 sequence is 14 residues long. CDR3 region: CASSRTPLNTEAFF. Here the CDR3 DNA reads TGTGCCAGTAGTAGGACACCGTTGAACACTGAAGCTTTCTTT. The entire variable domain, with the rest obtained from reference TRBV19 and TRBJ1-1, is as follows: DGGITQSPKYLFRKEGQNVTLSCEQNLNHDAMYWYRQDPGQGLRLIYYSQIVNDFQKGDIAEGYSVSREKKESFPLTVTSAQKNPTAFYLCASSRTPLNTEAFFGQGTRLTVV.

The V and J genes are TRBV6-5 and TRBJ1-6; possibly TRBD1 for D (5 bases). The germline gives CDR1 MNHEY, CDR2 SVGAGI. Trimming took 3 bases from V and 6 from J, leaving 12 bases between them. The CDR3 is 15 residues long. The CDR3 region has the DNA TGTGCCAGCAGTTATCGGCGGGGCTTTAATTCACCCCTCCACTTT. It translates to CASSYRRGFNSPLHF.

The chain is built from TRBV18 and TRBJ1-6; the D gene is possibly TRBD1 (6 bases). The CDR3 totals 15 residues. CDR1 and CDR2 (germline): KGHSH, LQKENI. Trimming took off 1 base at V and 7 bases at J, with 11 bases between the two ends. CDR3 residues: CASSPQQGGNSPLHF. The CDR3 nucleotides read TGTGCCAGCTCACCACAACAGGGCGGGAATTCACCCCTCCACTTT.

The chain recombines TRBV30 with TRBJ1-3; a weak D match, TRBD1 (5 bases). Germline CDR1 and CDR2: GTSNPN and SVGIG (reference sequence). The CDR3 extends over 15 amino acids. V was pared by 0 bases and J by 0 bases, with 9 bases between. This CDR3 reads CAWSVRGSSGNTIYF. CDR3 nucleotides: TGTGCCTGGAGTGTACGGGGGAGCTCTGGAAACACCATATATTTT.

The chain joins TRBV6-2 or TRBV6-3 to TRBJ1-1; no reliable D call. This CDR3 comprises 14 residues. Germline CDR1 and CDR2: MNHEY and SVGEGT. Trimming removed 0 bases at V and 1 base at J, with 6 bases between. The CDR3 spells CASSYSLPNTEAFF. The CDR3 DNA sequence: TGTGCCAGCAGTTACTCTCTCCCGAACACTGAAGCTTTCTTT.

V is TRBV4-1 and J is TRBJ1-1; 11 bases align to TRBD1. V gave up 0 bases and J gave up 4 bases; unmatched junction bases: 7. The CDR3 is 17 amino acids. CDR1 is MGHRA and CDR2 is YSYEKL in the germline V gene. The CDR3 nucleotides are TGCGCCAGCAGCCAAGATGGACAGGGGGCCGGGACCACTGAAGCTTTCTTT. Its translation: CASSQDGQGAGTTEAFF.

J is TRBJ1-2 and V is TRBV6-5, with D perhaps matching TRBD1 (5 bases). The CDR3 extends over 15 amino acids. V dropped 6 bases and J dropped 6 bases, with 20 bases sitting between them. The V gene's germline CDR1 is MNHEY and CDR2 SVGAGI. The CDR3 is CASRALQGLGDGYTF. CDR3 DNA: TGTGCCAGCAGAGCACTTCAGGGTCTAGGGGATGGCTACACCTTC.

The genes are TRBV6-5 and TRBJ1-2; tentatively, D is TRBD1 (6 bases). V gave up 6 bases and J gave up 2 bases, with 16 bases separating them. There are 15 residues in the CDR3. Germline assignment: CDR1 MNHEY and CDR2 SVGAGI. The CDR3 region is CASRGTGIGNYGYTF. CDR3 bases: TGTGCCAGCAGGGGTACAGGGATTGGAAACTATGGCTACACCTTC.

The rearrangement uses TRBV5-1 and TRBJ2-5, with 9 bases aligning to TRBD1. The junction had 17 bases not matched to a gene; V was cut back by 4 bases and J by 4 bases. This CDR3 has 18 residues. Germline assignment: CDR1 SGHRS and CDR2 YFSETQ. The CDR3 sequence is CASSRIPRDRAPRETQYF. The CDR3 DNA reads TGCGCCAGCAGCCGGATCCCCCGGGACAGGGCACCCAGAGAGACCCAGTACTTC.

The rearrangement links TRBV9 to TRBJ1-3; 7 positions agree with TRBD1. CDR3 length: 14 amino acids. V lost 3 bases, J lost 1 base, and 1 base stayed unmatched. In germline, CDR1 is SGDLS, CDR2 YYNGEE. Here the CDR3 DNA reads TGTGCCAGCAGCGCACAGGGGTCTGGAAACACCATATATTTT. The encoded protein is CASSAQGSGNTIYF.

This clone was seen a single time. The J gene is TRBJ2-3, the V gene TRBV12-3 or TRBV12-4; D gene ambiguous. The CDR3 is 11 residues long. Between the trimmed V and J ends, which lost 4 bases and 8 bases, there was a span of 7 bases. Here the CDR3 DNA reads TGTGCCAGCAGTTCCCCGGGTACGCAGTATTTT. Encoded protein: CASSSPGTQYF.

The V and J genes are TRBV6-5 and TRBJ1-6; D not certain. The V and J ends lost 4 bases and 7 bases respectively, with 8 bases between them. Germline assignment: CDR1 MNHEY and CDR2 SVGAGI. This CDR3 has 13 residues. As DNA, the CDR3 is TGTGCCAGCAGTTTTTCTAAGAATTCACCCCTCCACTTT. It yields the protein CASSFSKNSPLHF.

The table lists this clone with a count of one. The chain uses TRBV18 and TRBJ1-6; 8 bases fit TRBD1. Trimming removed 5 bases from V and 9 bases from J; junction bases left unmatched: 9. This CDR3 has 15 amino acids. Germline loops: CDR1 KGHSH, CDR2 LQKENI. In DNA, the CDR3 is TGTGCCAGCTCAGTAGGACAGGGTATTGGTTCACCCCTCCACTTT. Protein: CASSVGQGIGSPLHF.

The chain employs TRBV6-5 and TRBJ2-7, with 12 bases fitting TRBD2. Germline CDR1 MNHEY, CDR2 SVGAGI. Trimming took 4 bases from V and 3 from J; bases not matched to a gene: 1. This CDR3 has 14 residues. CDR3 region: CASSLTSGGYEQYF. CDR3 nucleotide sequence: TGTGCCAGCAGTTTGACTAGCGGGGGCTACGAGCAGTACTTC.

The V and J genes are TRBV27 and TRBJ2-6; TRBD1 might be the D (6 bases). The CDR3 extends over 15 amino acids. The germline gives CDR1 MNHEY, CDR2 SMNVEV (reference sequence). V was shortened by 8 bases and J by 0 bases, with 11 bases between the two germline ends. The CDR3 nucleotides read TGTGCCAGCCAGGGGCCTCGCTCTGGGGCCAACGTCCTGACTTTC. Translation gives CASQGPRSGANVLTF. Using reference TRBV27 and TRBJ2-6 for the parts outside the CDR3, the full variable domain is EAQVTQNPRYLITVTGKKLTVTCSQNMNHEYMSWYRQDPGLGLRQIYYSMNVEVTDKGDVPEGYKVSRKEKRNFPLILESPSPNQTSLYFCASQGPRSGANVLTFGAGSRLTVL.